What follows are 15 T cell receptor beta chains derived from one specimen sequenced in a study of patients and donors after allogeneic stem cell transplantation. MiXCR, applied by TCRdb to the RT-PCR reads, yields one record per CDR3 protein. This sample yields 410,000 or so distinct CDR3 sequences, of which approximately 16% are seen a single time; around 6.8% belongs to the top ten. The specimen sequenced was blood, either unsorted or a sorted T cell fraction (not recorded which). The receptors here all came from a human donor who was either an allogeneic HSCT recipient or a stem cell or donor lymphocyte infusion donor (not recorded which). It is not recorded whose cells these are; they may come from a transplant donor.

This rearrangement joins TRBV11-2 to TRBJ1-5; no definite D call. This CDR3 has 19 amino acids. Per the germline V gene, CDR1 is SGHAT and CDR2 is FQNNGV. Deletions cut 5 bases from V and 0 bases from J, with 23 bases between. Here the CDR3 reads CASSLMGMAVIHSNQPQHF. CDR3 nucleotide sequence: TGTGCCAGCAGCCTAATGGGTATGGCTGTTATACATAGCAATCAGCCCCAGCATTTT.

There are a few counts of this clonotype. J is TRBJ1-2 and V is TRBV5-1; the D gene is possibly TRBD1 (6 bases). Trimming left V 0 bases short and J 8 bases short, with 11 bases between. CDR1 and CDR2 (germline): SGHRS, YFSETQ. CDR3 length equals 13 residues. CDR3 sequence: CASSLDRVEGYTF. DNA for the CDR3: TGCGCCAGCAGCTTGGACAGGGTAGAAGGCTACACCTTC.

The gene calls are TRBV6-5 and TRBJ2-1; 9 bases fit TRBD2. The CDR3 extends over 17 amino acids. Germline CDR1 reads MNHEY; CDR2 reads SVGAGI. V shed 4 bases, J shed 4 bases, and the junction held 11 bases outside the gene matches. The CDR3 coding sequence is TGTGCCAGCAGTTCCCCACGGGCTAGCGGGGAGTACAATGAGCAGTTCTTC. This sequence encodes CASSSPRASGEYNEQFF.

V is TRBV4-1 and J is TRBJ1-2, with D possibly TRBD1 on 5 matching bases. CDR1 MGHRA and CDR2 YSYEKL come from the germline V gene. V lost 0 bases to trimming and J lost 5 bases, with 16 bases between them. This CDR3 region has 16 residues. This CDR3 is CASSQEWRTGVYGYTF. The DNA for the CDR3 is TGCGCCAGCAGCCAAGAATGGAGAACGGGGGTATATGGCTACACCTTC.

The chain employs TRBV6-2 or TRBV6-3 and TRBJ1-1, with D uncertain. The V end lost 6 bases, the J end lost 6 bases, and 17 bases lay between the germline ends. This CDR3 is built from 14 residues. In germline, CDR1 is MNHEY, CDR2 SVGEGT. CDR3 amino acids: CASRGGGKWPEAFF. The CDR3 bases are TGTGCCAGCAGGGGAGGAGGGAAGTGGCCTGAAGCTTTCTTT.

This clonotype was observed a few times. The chain employs TRBV10-3 and TRBJ1-6; the match to TRBD1 covers 9 bases. There are 19 residues in the CDR3. Germline lookup yields CDR1 ENHRY and CDR2 SYGVKD. J lost 7 bases, V lost 2 bases, and 15 bases had no gene match. The CDR3 spells CAISEVLRDRVLGNSPLHF. The CDR3 DNA follows: TGTGCCATCAGTGAGGTGTTGCGGGACAGGGTGCTTGGCAATTCACCCCTCCACTTT.

This clonotype was seen more than once but under ten times. The chain combines TRBV9 with TRBJ1-4; 8 positions agree with TRBD1. V shed 4 bases, J shed 7 bases, and the junction held 12 bases outside the gene matches. Germline assignment: CDR1 SGDLS and CDR2 YYNGEE. This CDR3 region has 16 residues. DNA for the CDR3: TGTGCCAGCAGCCCTCGACAGGGGAATGGAGGTGAAAAACTGTTTTTT. It yields the protein CASSPRQGNGGEKLFF.

V usage is TRBV20-1 and J usage is TRBJ2-5, with 9 positions matching TRBD1. Germline-derived CDR1 and CDR2 are DFQATT and SNEGSKA (reference sequence). V dropped 6 bases and J dropped 5; count of bases not matched to a gene: 13. The CDR3 contains 15 residues. The CDR3 DNA sequence: TGCAGTGCCCACGGGCCCGGGACAGGGTTGGAGACCCAGTACTTC. This translates into CSAHGPGTGLETQYF.

The chain is built from TRBV20-1 and TRBJ1-2; D is possibly TRBD1 (6 bases). V was cut by 6 bases and J by 7 bases, with 18 bases left in between. CDR1 DFQATT and CDR2 SNEGSKA come from the germline V gene (reference sequence). This CDR3 has 13 residues. The CDR3 spells CSARNRDTSGYTF. The CDR3 DNA sequence: TGCAGTGCCAGAAACCGGGACACTAGTGGCTACACCTTC.

This clonotype has just a few counts. This chain connects TRBV7-2 to TRBJ1-1, with no clear D. This CDR3 has 12 amino acids. Germline CDR1 SGHTA, CDR2 FQGNSA. The V and J ends lost 1 base and 6 bases respectively, with 6 bases between them. CDR3 in amino acids: CASSLEVAEAFF. The CDR3 bases are TGTGCCAGCAGCTTAGAAGTGGCTGAAGCTTTCTTT.

This chain joins TRBV4-1 and TRBJ2-1; D is possibly TRBD2 (5 bases). The V gene's germline CDR1 is MGHRA and CDR2 YSYEKL. The V end was cut by 1 base, the J end by 1 base, with 17 bases between. The length of the CDR3 is 18 residues. CDR3 region: CASSQALHSGLSYNEQFF. CDR3 nucleotides: TGCGCCAGCAGCCAAGCCCTGCACTCGGGGTTGTCCTACAATGAGCAGTTCTTC.

This clonotype showed up just a few times. CDR3 DNA: TGTGCCAGCAGCGTACGGCTCCCTAAAGTGGGTAAGAGCTCCTACAATGAGCAGTTCTTC. Translating gives CASSVRLPKVGKSSYNEQFF. This rearrangement joins TRBV9 to TRBJ2-1; D gene ambiguous. Germline-derived CDR1 and CDR2 are SGDLS and YYNGEE. V dropped 1 base and J dropped 0 bases, with 23 bases sitting between them. This CDR3 has 20 amino acids. The full variable domain, its missing parts supplied by reference TRBV9 and TRBJ2-1, is DSGVTQTPKHLITATGQRVTLRCSPRSGDLSVYWYQQSLDQGLQFLIQYYNGEERAKGNILERFSAQQFPDLHSELNLSSLELGDSALYFCASSVRLPKVGKSSYNEQFFGPGTRLTVL.

The V gene is TRBV9, the J gene TRBJ2-5, with D possibly TRBD2 on 5 matching bases. V was clipped by 0 bases and J by 5 bases, with 11 bases between them. CDR3 size: 14 residues. The germline CDR1 and CDR2 sequences are SGDLS and YYNGEE. For the CDR3, the DNA is TGTGCCAGCAGCGTAGGTCTAGCTGTGGAGACCCAGTACTTC. This sequence encodes CASSVGLAVETQYF.

The chain joins TRBV6-2 or TRBV6-3 to TRBJ1-1, with D possibly being TRBD1 (6 bases). V dropped 8 bases and J dropped 0 bases, with 10 bases sitting between them. The CDR3 totals 13 residues. Per germline, CDR1 MNHEY and CDR2 SVGEGT. Here the CDR3 reads CASLRGMNTEAFF. The CDR3 region has the DNA TGTGCCAGCCTCAGGGGAATGAACACTGAAGCTTTCTTT.

The chain has TRBV10-3 and TRBJ1-5, with 9 bases matching TRBD1. The germline V gene encodes CDR1 ENHRY and CDR2 SYGVKD. The CDR3 is 18 residues long. Germline trimming cut 0 bases from V and 0 bases from J; bases unmatched to any gene: 6. CDR3 bases: TGTGCCATCAGTGAGTCCGGACAGGGGCTTTCTAGCAATCAGCCCCAGCATTTT. Translation gives CAISESGQGLSSNQPQHF.